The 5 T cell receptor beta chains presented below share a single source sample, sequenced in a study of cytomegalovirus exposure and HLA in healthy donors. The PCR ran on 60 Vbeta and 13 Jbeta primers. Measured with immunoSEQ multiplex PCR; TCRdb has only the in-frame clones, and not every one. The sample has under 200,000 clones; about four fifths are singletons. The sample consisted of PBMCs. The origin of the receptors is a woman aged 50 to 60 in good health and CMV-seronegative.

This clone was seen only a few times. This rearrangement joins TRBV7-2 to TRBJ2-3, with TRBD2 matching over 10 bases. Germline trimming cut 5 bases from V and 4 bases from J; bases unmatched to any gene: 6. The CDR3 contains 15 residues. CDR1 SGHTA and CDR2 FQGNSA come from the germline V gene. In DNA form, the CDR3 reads TGTGCCAGCAGCCCACCCCTAGCGGGGGCAGATACGCAGTATTTT. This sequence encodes CASSPPLAGADTQYF.

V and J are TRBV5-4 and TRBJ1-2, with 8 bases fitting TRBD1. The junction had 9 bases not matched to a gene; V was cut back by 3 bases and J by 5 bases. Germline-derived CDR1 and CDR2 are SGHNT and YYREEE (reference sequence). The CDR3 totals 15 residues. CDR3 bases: TGTGCCAGCAGCTCCCCGACAGGGGCCCGGTATGGCTACACCTTC. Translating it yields CASSSPTGARYGYTF.

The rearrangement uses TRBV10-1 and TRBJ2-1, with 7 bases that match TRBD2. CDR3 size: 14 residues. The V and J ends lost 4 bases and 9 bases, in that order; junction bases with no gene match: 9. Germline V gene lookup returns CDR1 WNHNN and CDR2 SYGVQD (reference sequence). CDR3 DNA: TGCGCCAGCAGTGGCCAGCGGGGAATAGGTGAGCAGTTCTTC. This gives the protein CASSGQRGIGEQFF.

CDR3 nucleotide sequence: TGTGCCAGCAGTCGCACCCGGGACACTGAAGCTTTCTTT. Protein product: CASSRTRDTEAFF. The chain recombines TRBV2 with TRBJ1-1, with D unclear. Trimming shortened V by 5 bases and J by 3 bases, and 10 bases separated the two germline ends. The CDR3 consists of 13 residues. The germline gives CDR1 SNHLY, CDR2 FYNNEI.

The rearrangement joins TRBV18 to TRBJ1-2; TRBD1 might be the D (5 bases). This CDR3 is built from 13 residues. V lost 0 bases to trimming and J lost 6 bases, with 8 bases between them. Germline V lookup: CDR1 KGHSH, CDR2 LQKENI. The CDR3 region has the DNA TGTGCCAGCTCACCACCGGGCAGGGATGGCTACACCTTC. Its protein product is CASSPPGRDGYTF.